A single sample is the source of the 23 T cell receptor beta chains below, sequenced in a study of shared clonotypes between healthy human individuals. Sequencing was performed with immunoSEQ multiplex PCR; in TCRdb, only in-frame clones are kept and a portion is missing. Of about 470,000 clones listed, roughly 77% were seen once; the top ten hold roughly an eighth. Sequenced material: PBMCs. These receptors came from a woman between 40 and 50 years old in good health. Some clones in this sample may be carry-over from other donors' samples.

The V gene is TRBV21-1, the J gene TRBJ2-1; no check of the table's D call, TRBD2, against the DNA was made. TRBV21-1 is deemed a pseudogene. This CDR3 comprises 17 residues. The CDR3 DNA reads as TGTGCCAGCAGCATAAAAAGGGGACTAGTACTTTACAATGAGCAGTTCTTC. Translated: CASSIKRGLVLYNEQFF.

On this clone: One end of the junction fails to match germline, which may point to a read error. Other DNA sequences in the sample encode the same CDR3. The CDR3 sequence is CASSERLAPNTGELFF. CDR3 DNA sequence: TGTGCTAGCAGCGAGAGACTAGCGCCGAACACCGGGGAGCTGTTTTTT. The chain employs TRBV9 and TRBJ2-2, with 8 bases matching TRBD2. The length of the CDR3 is 16 residues. Germline V lookup: CDR1 SGDLS, CDR2 YYNGEE.

V is TRBV7-8 and J is TRBJ2-1; D may be TRBD2 (5 bases). This CDR3 is 14 amino acids long. Looked up from germline, CDR1 is SGHVS and CDR2 is FQNEAQ. V was clipped by 8 bases and J by 4 bases, with 15 bases between them. The CDR3 spells CASVRLAPYNEQFF. CDR3 nucleotides: TGTGCCAGCGTCAGGCTAGCCCCTTACAATGAGCAGTTCTTC.

This clone was recorded a few times. J is TRBJ2-2 and V is TRBV2; TRBD2 matches 7 bases. The germline gives CDR1 SNHLY, CDR2 FYNNEI. V shed 3 bases and J 1 base; nucleotides not matched to a gene: 5. The CDR3 runs 16 residues. The CDR3 protein is CASSDWERENTGELFF. The DNA of the CDR3 is TGTGCCAGCAGTGACTGGGAGCGGGAGAACACCGGGGAGCTGTTTTTT.

The chain couples TRBV5-4 to TRBJ2-1; 12 bases are a match to TRBD1. V was pared by 4 bases and J by 6 bases, with 11 bases of the junction left unmatched. The CDR3 is 17 amino acids. Per germline, CDR1 SGHNT and CDR2 YYREEE (reference sequence). In DNA form, the CDR3 reads TGTGCCAGCAGCGAACCCCCCGGGACAGGGGGCGTCAATGAGCAGTTCTTC. It codes for CASSEPPGTGGVNEQFF.

The rearrangement uses TRBV7-8 and TRBJ2-1, with D uncertain. Trimming took off 2 bases at V and 3 bases at J, with 8 bases between the two ends. The CDR3 extends over 14 amino acids. CDR1 is SGHVS, CDR2 FQNEAQ, per germline. The CDR3 protein is CASSLSGDYNEQFF. The CDR3 DNA is TGTGCCAGCAGCTTAAGTGGGGACTACAATGAGCAGTTCTTC.

The chain recombines TRBV29-1 with TRBJ2-3; tentatively, D is TRBD2 (6 bases). Germline V gene data show CDR1 as SQVTM and CDR2 as ANQGSEA. The CDR3 spans 13 residues. V lost 2 bases and J lost 0, with 6 bases in between. The CDR3 region is CSVELASTDTQYF. In DNA form, the CDR3 reads TGCAGCGTTGAACTAGCGAGCACAGATACGCAGTATTTT.

V and J are TRBV28 and TRBJ2-5; TRBD1 might be the D (5 bases). The germline V gene encodes CDR1 MDHEN and CDR2 SYDVKM. Trimming removed 2 bases at V and 2 bases at J, with 9 bases between. CDR3 length equals 14 residues. The CDR3 bases are TGTGCCAGCAGTTTACCAGGGCAACAAGAGACCCAGTACTTC. Its protein product is CASSLPGQQETQYF.

This sequence joins TRBV21-1 and TRBJ1-5; the table's TRBD1 call for D was not verified on the DNA. TRBV21-1 is designated a pseudogene. This CDR3 has 15 residues. The CDR3 loop is CASRGTGTSTQPQHF. The CDR3 nucleotides are TGTGCCAGCAGGGGGACAGGGACGTCGACGCAGCCCCAGCATTTT.

The rearrangement uses TRBV21-1 and TRBJ2-7; TRBD1 is the table's D call, not checked against the DNA. TRBV21-1 has pseudogene status. The CDR3 spans 14 residues. In DNA, the CDR3 is TGTGCCAGCAGCAGGACCGGACAAAGCTACGAGCAGTACTTC. Amino acid sequence: CASSRTGQSYEQYF.

This clone has only a few counts. The CDR3, as DNA: TGTGCCAGCAGCCCCAGGAGCAGCCAAGAGACCCAGTACTTC. Its protein product is CASSPRSSQETQYF. This chain links TRBV11-2 with TRBJ2-5; no firm D call. The length of the CDR3 is 14 residues. Germline V gives CDR1 SGHAT, CDR2 FQNNGV. Trimming shortened V by 5 bases and J by 1 base, and 11 bases separated the two germline ends.

This clone was recorded a few times. The rearrangement joins TRBV11-2 to TRBJ2-1, with 11 nucleotides matching TRBD2. The trim removed 3 bases at V and 3 bases at J, leaving 1 base unmatched. CDR1 and CDR2 (germline): SGHAT, FQNNGV. The CDR3 loop spans 15 amino acids. CDR3 coding DNA: TGTGCCAGCAGCTTTCTAGCGGGAGGCTACAATGAGCAGTTCTTC. It encodes CASSFLAGGYNEQFF.

Written as DNA, the CDR3 is TGTGCCAGCAGCCCGACCTCGGGCAGGGGATACCCATCTGGGGCCAACGTCCTGACTTTC. This translates into CASSPTSGRGYPSGANVLTF. The chain has TRBV5-5 and TRBJ2-6; D may be TRBD1 (6 bases). The CDR3 loop spans 20 amino acids. From germline, CDR1 is SGHKS and CDR2 YYEKEE (reference sequence). Trimming took 4 bases from V and 1 from J, leaving 24 bases between them.

The rearrangement joins TRBV25-1 to TRBJ2-7; D is uncertain. CDR3 length: 15 residues. Trimming shortened V by 2 bases and J by 4 bases, and 15 bases separated the two germline ends. From germline, CDR1 is MGHDK and CDR2 SYGVNS. CDR3 DNA: TGTGCCAGCAGTGAAGGTTTCCCCAACCTATACGAGCAGTACTTC. Its translation: CASSEGFPNLYEQYF.

The V gene is TRBV21-1, the J gene TRBJ2-2; the table calls TRBD1, which could not be checked here. TRBV21-1 is a pseudogene. The CDR3 covers 21 residues. The CDR3 loop reads CASSKAVRTVWTGRRLGELFF. The CDR3 DNA reads as TGTGCCAGCAGCAAAGCGGTTCGTACGGTTTGGACAGGGCGACGCCTGGGGGAGCTGTTTTTT.

Of note for this clone: A far larger clone differs by one base, so this is likely a read error. The V and J genes are TRBV7-9 and TRBJ2-7; D gene uncertain. CDR1 and CDR2 (germline): SEHNR, FQNEAQ (reference sequence). The CDR3 spans 11 residues. The V end lost 5 bases, the J end lost 3 bases, and 5 bases lay between the germline ends. Written as DNA, the CDR3 is TGTGCCAGCAGCCGAAGCTACGAGCAGTACTTC. Protein: CASSRSYEQYF. The variable domain in full, with the rest retrieved from reference TRBV7-9 and TRBJ2-7, is DTGVSQNPRHKITKRGQNVTFRCDPISEHNRLYWYRQTLGQGPEFLTYFQNEAQLEKSRLLSDRFSAERPKGSFSTLEIQRTEQGDSAMYLCASSRSYEQYFGPGTRLTVT.

V gene TRBV28 combines with J gene TRBJ2-2, with 11 bases identical to TRBD2. This CDR3 region has 20 residues. With V trimmed by 4 bases and J by 0 bases, 13 bases remained unmatched. CDR1 is MDHEN and CDR2 is SYDVKM in the germline V gene. CDR3 sequence: CASSYPPVASGRTNTGELFF. Here the CDR3 DNA reads TGTGCCAGCAGTTACCCCCCGGTGGCTAGCGGGAGGACGAACACCGGGGAGCTGTTTTTT.

This clone was detected many times. The chain carries TRBV4-1 and TRBJ2-2, with TRBD2 as a possible D gene (6 bases). The V end was cut by 0 bases, the J end by 4 bases, with 15 bases between. Germline-derived CDR1 and CDR2 are MGHRA and YSYEKL. This CDR3 spans 17 amino acids. The CDR3 DNA reads TGCGCCAGCAGCCAAGATGTTACGGGAGCCGGCACCGGGGAGCTGTTTTTT. As protein: CASSQDVTGAGTGELFF.

The V and J genes are TRBV25-1 and TRBJ1-1, with TRBD1 matching 8 bases. The CDR3 contains 13 residues. Germline trimming cut 5 bases from V and 11 bases from J; bases unmatched to any gene: 10. CDR1 and CDR2 (germline): MGHDK, SYGVNS. DNA for the CDR3: TGTGCCAGCAGTATACGGGCAGGGGGCAGTGCTTTCTTT. It translates to CASSIRAGGSAFF. Based on the CDR3 plus reference TRBV25-1 and TRBJ1-1, the full variable domain is EADIYQTPRYLVIGTGKKITLECSQTMGHDKMYWYQQDPGMELHLIHYSYGVNSTEKGDLSSESTVSRIRTEHFPLTLESARPSHTSQYLCASSIRAGGSAFFGQGTRLTVV.

This chain uses TRBV2 with TRBJ2-7; 9 bases fit TRBD1. Trimming removed 5 bases from V and 6 bases from J; junction bases left unmatched: 5. The CDR3 sequence is 13 residues long. Germline CDR1 and CDR2: SNHLY and FYNNEI. The CDR3 reads CASSWDRASEQYF. Written as DNA, the CDR3 is TGTGCCAGCAGTTGGGACAGGGCCTCCGAGCAGTACTTC.

The V and J genes are TRBV6-5 and TRBJ2-7; D is unclear. Trimming stripped 2 bases from V and 3 bases from J, with 14 bases between. CDR3 length: 15 residues. From germline, CDR1 is MNHEY and CDR2 SVGAGI. Here the CDR3 reads CASSYAPVRVYEQYF. Written as DNA, the CDR3 is TGTGCCAGCAGTTACGCCCCTGTCCGGGTCTACGAGCAGTACTTC.

This clone was recorded at least ten times. The chain uses TRBV29-1 and TRBJ2-5; D is undetermined. The CDR3 loop spans 11 amino acids. The V end was cut by 5 bases, the J end by 5 bases, with 9 bases between. Germline loops: CDR1 SQVTM, CDR2 ANQGSEA. The CDR3 is CSVSRGETQYF. CDR3 bases: TGCAGCGTTTCGCGTGGGGAGACCCAGTACTTC.

This clone was seen more than once but under ten times. The chain links TRBV28 to TRBJ1-4, with D unclear. CDR3 size: 13 residues. Germline CDR1 is MDHEN and CDR2 is SYDVKM. V lost 3 bases, J lost 8 bases, and 10 bases lay in between. CDR3 sequence: CASSFGVAEKLFF. The CDR3 DNA is TGTGCCAGCAGTTTCGGGGTTGCGGAAAAACTGTTTTTT.